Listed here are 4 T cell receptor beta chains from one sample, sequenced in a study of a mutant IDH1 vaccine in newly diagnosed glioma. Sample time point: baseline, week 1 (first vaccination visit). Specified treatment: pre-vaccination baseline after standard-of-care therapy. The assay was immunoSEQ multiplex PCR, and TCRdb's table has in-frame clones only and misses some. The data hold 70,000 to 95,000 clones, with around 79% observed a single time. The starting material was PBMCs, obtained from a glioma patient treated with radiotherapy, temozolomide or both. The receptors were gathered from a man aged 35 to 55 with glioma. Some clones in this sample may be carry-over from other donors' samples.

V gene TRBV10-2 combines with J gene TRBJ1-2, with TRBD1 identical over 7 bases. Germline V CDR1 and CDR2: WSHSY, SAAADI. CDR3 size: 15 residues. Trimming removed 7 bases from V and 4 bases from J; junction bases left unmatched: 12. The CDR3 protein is CASTPGGEGVYGYTF. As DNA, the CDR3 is TGCGCCAGCACCCCAGGGGGTGAGGGGGTCTATGGCTACACCTTC.

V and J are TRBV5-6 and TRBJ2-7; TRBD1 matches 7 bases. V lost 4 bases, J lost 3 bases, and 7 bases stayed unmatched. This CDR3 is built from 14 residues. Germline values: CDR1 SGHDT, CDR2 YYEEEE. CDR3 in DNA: TGTGCCAGCAGCGGGGACAGCCAAGTCTACGAGCAGTACTTC. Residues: CASSGDSQVYEQYF.

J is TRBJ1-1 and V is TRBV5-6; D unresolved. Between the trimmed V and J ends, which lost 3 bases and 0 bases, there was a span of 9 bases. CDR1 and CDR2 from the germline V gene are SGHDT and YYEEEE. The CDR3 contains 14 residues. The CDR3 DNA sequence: TGTGCCAGCAGCTGGTCTGGTATGAACACTGAAGCTTTCTTT. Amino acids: CASSWSGMNTEAFF.

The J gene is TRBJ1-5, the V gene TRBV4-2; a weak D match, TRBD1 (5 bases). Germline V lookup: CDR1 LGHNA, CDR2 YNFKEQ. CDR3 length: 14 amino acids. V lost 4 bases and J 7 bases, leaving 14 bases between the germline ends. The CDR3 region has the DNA TGTGCCAGCAGCCCGCACGGGGCTGGGCAGCCCCAGCATTTT. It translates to CASSPHGAGQPQHF.